This TCR beta chain is from a study of identical twins. Unique molecular identifiers were present on the cDNA, and a universal primer site came from template switching. TCRdb reanalysed the 5' RACE reads using MiXCR and keeps one entry per CDR3 protein. The repertoire has some 330,000 distinct CDR3 sequences, roughly 9% of them found once; the top ten carry more than 8%. The V gene's germline CDR1 is SNHLY and CDR2 FYNNEI. The CDR3 sequence is 13 residues long. V lost 4 bases, J lost 5 bases, and 8 bases lay in between. General study points: Insertions were reduced in abundant cord blood beta clonotypes but not in memory repertoires.

In the case of this clonotype: Its target is unknown.

Sequencing input: naive T cells sorted from blood. This clonotype was obtained from a woman aged 50 to 60 in good health. The chain uses TRBV2 and TRBJ1-4; no clear D. The CDR3 loop is CASSVHHNEKLFF. The CDR3 region has the DNA TGTGCCAGCAGTGTCCACCACAATGAAAAACTGTTTTTT.